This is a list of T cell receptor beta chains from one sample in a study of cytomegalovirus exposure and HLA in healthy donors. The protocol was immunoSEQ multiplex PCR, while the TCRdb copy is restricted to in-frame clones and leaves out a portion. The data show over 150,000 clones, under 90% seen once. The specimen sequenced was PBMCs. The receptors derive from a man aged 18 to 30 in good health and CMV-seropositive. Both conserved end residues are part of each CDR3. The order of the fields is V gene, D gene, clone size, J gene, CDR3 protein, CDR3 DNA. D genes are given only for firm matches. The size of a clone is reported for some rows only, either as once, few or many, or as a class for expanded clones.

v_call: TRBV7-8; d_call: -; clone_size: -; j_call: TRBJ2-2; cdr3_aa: CASTGPANTGELFF; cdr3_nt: TGTGCCAGCACAGGGCCAGCGAACACCGGGGAGCTGTTTTTT
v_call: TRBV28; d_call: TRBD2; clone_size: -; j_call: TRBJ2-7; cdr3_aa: CASRTSGRLSYEQYF; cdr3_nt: TGTGCCAGCAGAACCAGCGGGAGGCTCTCCTACGAGCAGTACTTC
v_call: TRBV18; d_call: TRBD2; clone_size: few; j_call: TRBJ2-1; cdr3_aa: CASSASGSFNEQFF; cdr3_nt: TGTGCCAGCTCAGCTAGCGGGAGTTTCAATGAGCAGTTCTTC
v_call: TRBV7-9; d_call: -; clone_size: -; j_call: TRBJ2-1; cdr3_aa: CASSIKGGILNKNNEQFF; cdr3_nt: TGTGCCAGCAGCATTAAAGGGGGAATCCTGAACAAGAACAATGAGCAGTTCTTC
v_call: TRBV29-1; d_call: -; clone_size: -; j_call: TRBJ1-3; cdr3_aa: CSVQGYSGNTIYF; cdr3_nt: TGCAGCGTCCAGGGATACTCTGGAAACACCATATATTTT
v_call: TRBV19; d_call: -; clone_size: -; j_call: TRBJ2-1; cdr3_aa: CASSIQLAVLGNEQFF; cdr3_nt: TGTGCCAGTAGTATACAATTAGCGGTGCTGGGCAATGAGCAGTTCTTC
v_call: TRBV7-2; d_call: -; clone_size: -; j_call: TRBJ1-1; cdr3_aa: CASSLGAGANTEAFF; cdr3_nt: TGTGCCAGCAGCTTAGGGGCAGGGGCAAACACTGAAGCTTTCTTT
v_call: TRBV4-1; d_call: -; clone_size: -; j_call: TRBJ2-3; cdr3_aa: CASSQGGGGRTDTQYF; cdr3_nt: TGCGCCAGCAGCCAAGGGGGAGGTGGACGCACAGATACGCAGTATTTT
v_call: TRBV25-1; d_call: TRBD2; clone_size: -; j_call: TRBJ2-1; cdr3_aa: CASTGLAGTEQFF; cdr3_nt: TGTGCCAGCACCGGACTAGCGGGAACTGAGCAGTTCTTC
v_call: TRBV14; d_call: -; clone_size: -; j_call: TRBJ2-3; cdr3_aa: CASSNTGSTQYF; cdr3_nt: TGTGCCAGCAGCAACACAGGGAGTACGCAGTATTTT
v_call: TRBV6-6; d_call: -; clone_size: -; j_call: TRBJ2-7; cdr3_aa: CASSYGDSVEQYF; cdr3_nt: TGTGCCAGCAGTTACGGGGACTCTGTAGAGCAGTACTTC
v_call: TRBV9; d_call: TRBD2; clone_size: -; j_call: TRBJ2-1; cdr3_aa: CASSVGRGAGGRYNEQFF; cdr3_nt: TGTGCCAGCAGCGTAGGTAGGGGAGCGGGAGGCCGTTACAATGAGCAGTTCTTC
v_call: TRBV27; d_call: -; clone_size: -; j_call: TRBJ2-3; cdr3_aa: CASSSMTVGHRGTQYF; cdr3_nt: TGTGCCAGCAGTTCGATGACCGTTGGGCACCGGGGTACGCAGTATTTT
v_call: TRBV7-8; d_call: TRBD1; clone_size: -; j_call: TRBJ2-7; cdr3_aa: CASSLRGQAAAYEQYF; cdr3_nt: TGTGCCAGCAGCTTACGGGGACAGGCTGCGGCCTACGAGCAGTACTTC
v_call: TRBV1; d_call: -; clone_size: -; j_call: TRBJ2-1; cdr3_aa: CTSSQEGPGVGWSYNEQFF; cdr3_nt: TGCACCAGCAGCCAAGAGGGTCCGGGAGTGGGGTGGTCCTACAATGAGCAGTTCTTC
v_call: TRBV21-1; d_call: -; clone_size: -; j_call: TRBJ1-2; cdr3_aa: CASSDRTGTGNGYTF; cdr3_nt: TGTGCCAGCAGCGACCGGACAGGGACAGGAAATGGCTACACCTTC
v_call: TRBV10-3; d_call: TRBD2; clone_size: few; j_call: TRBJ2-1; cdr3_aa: CAIRPSGLAGTGLFF; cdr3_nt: TGTGCCATCAGGCCCTCGGGACTAGCGGGAACCGGGTTGTTCTTC
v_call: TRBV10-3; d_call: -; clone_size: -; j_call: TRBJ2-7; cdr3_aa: CAISGATGTRSSYEQYF; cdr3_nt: TGTGCCATCAGTGGTGCGACAGGGACTCGAAGCTCCTACGAGCAGTACTTC
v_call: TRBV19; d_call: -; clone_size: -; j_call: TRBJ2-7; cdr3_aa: CASSIQGNYEQYF; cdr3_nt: TGTGCCAGTAGTATACAGGGAAACTACGAGCAGTACTTC
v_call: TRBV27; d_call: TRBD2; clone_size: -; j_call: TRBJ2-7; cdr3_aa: CASHSAVAGNYEQYF; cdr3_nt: TGTGCCAGCCATTCGGCGGTAGCGGGAAACTACGAGCAGTACTTC
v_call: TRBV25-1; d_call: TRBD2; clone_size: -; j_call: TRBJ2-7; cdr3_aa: CASSELGTSGTYEQYF; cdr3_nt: TGTGCCAGCAGTGAGTTGGGGACTAGCGGTACCTACGAGCAGTACTTC
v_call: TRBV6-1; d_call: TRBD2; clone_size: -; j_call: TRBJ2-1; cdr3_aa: CASSEYGSGNFVEQFF; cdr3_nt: TGTGCCAGCAGTGAATACGGTAGCGGGAACTTTGTTGAGCAGTTCTTC
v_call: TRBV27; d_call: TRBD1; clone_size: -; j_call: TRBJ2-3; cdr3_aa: CASSPPPGTGADTQYF; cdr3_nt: TGTGCCAGCAGTCCCCCCCCCGGGACAGGGGCAGATACGCAGTATTTT
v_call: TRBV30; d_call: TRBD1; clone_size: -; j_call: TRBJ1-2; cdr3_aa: CAWSGGLAGGLYGYTF; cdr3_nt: TGTGCCTGGAGTGGGGGCCTTGCAGGGGGGCTCTATGGCTACACCTTC
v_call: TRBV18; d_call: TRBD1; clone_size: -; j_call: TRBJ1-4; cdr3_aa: CASSSRTGDGEKLFF; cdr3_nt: TGTGCCAGCTCATCTAGGACAGGGGATGGAGAAAAACTGTTTTTT
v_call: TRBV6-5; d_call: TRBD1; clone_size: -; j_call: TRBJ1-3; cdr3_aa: CASSYGTGGNTIYF; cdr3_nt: TGTGCCAGCAGTTACGGGACAGGGGGAAACACCATATATTTT
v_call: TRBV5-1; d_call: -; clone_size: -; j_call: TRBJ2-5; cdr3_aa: CASSLVKGVDQETQYF; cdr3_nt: TGCGCCAGCAGCTTGGTTAAGGGGGTCGACCAAGAGACCCAGTACTTC
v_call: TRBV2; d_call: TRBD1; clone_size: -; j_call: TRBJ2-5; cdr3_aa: CASKRDRGSQETQYF; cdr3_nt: TGTGCCAGCAAACGCGACAGGGGCTCCCAAGAGACCCAGTACTTC
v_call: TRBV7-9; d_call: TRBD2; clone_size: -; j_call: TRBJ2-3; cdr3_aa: CASSPPRLAGVVF; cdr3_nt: TGTGCCAGCAGCCCTCCCCGACTAGCGGGAGTAGTATTT
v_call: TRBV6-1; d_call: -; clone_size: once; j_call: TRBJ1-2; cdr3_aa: CATLEIQGDYGYTF; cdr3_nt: TGTGCCACATTGGAAATACAGGGAGACTATGGCTACACCTTC
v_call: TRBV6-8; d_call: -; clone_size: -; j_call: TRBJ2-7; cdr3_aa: CATPTGHLDEQYF; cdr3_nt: TGTGCCACACCAACGGGACACCTGGACGAGCAGTACTTC
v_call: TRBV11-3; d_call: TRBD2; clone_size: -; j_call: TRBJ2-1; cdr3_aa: CASSLVAGSYNEQFF; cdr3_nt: TGTGCCAGCAGCTTAGTAGCGGGCTCATACAATGAGCAGTTCTTC
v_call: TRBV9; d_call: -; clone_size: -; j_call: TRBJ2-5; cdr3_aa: CASSDSRETQYF; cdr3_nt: TGTGCCAGCAGCGACAGTCGCGAGACCCAGTACTTC
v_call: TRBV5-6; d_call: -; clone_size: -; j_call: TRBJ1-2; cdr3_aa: CASSSGYGYTF; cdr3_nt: TGTGCCAGCAGCTCAGGGTATGGCTACACCTTC
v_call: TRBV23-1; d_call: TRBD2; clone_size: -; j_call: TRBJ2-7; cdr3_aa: CASSQPWGREPSGRCYEQYF; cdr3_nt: TGCGCCAGCAGTCAACCCTGGGGGCGCGAACCTAGCGGGAGATGCTACGAGCAGTACTTC